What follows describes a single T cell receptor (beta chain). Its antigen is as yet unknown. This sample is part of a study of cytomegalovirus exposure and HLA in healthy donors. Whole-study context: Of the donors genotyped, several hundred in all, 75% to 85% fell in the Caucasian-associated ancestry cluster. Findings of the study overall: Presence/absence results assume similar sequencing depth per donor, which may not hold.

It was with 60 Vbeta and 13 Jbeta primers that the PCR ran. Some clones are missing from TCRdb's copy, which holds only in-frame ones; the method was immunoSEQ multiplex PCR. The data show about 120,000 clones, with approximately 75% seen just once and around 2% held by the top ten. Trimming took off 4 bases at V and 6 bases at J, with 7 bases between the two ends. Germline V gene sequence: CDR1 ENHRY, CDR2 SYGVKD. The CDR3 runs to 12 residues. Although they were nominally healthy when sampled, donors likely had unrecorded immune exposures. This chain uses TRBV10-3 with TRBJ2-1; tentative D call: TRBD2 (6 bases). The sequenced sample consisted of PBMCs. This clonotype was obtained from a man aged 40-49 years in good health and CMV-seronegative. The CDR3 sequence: CAISGDSNEQFF. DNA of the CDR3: TGTGCCATCAGTGGGGACTCCAATGAGCAGTTCTTC.